This is a list of T cell receptor beta chains from one sample in a study of T-cell reconstitution after alpha-beta-depleted transplantation in children. From the PCR reads, TCRdb called clonotypes with MiXCR, one entry per CDR3 protein. The data hold about 830,000 distinct CDR3 sequences, with approximately 15% observed a single time. The sequencing used PBMCs, mostly from graft donor cells, collected 360 days after TCRalphabeta/CD19-depleted stem cell transplant. The receptor source for this set is a male patient between 10 and 17 years old who had a stem cell transplant for acute lymphoblastic leukemia, so the T cells may come from the graft donor. The CDR3 runs from the conserved cysteine through the conserved F or W. Each record gives: V gene, D gene, CDR3 length, clone size, J gene, CDR3 DNA, CDR3 protein. The D gene is left open where the match is weak. The listing skips clone size in some rows; elsewhere it reads once, few, many or a size class.

>TRBV7-9|NA|14|many|TRBJ1-4
TGTGCCAGCAGCTTAATCGGAGGAAATGAAAAACTGTTTTTT
CASSLIGGNEKLFF
>TRBV25-1|NA|13|few|TRBJ2-4
TGTGCCAGCAGTGATTGGCCTGGAAACATTCAGTACTTC
CASSDWPGNIQYF
>TRBV11-1|NA|14|NA|TRBJ1-1
TGTGCCAGCAGCCGGGGGGGAGGGATATCTGAAGCTTTCTTT
CASSRGGGISEAFF
>TRBV7-9|NA|16|NA|TRBJ2-7
TGTGCCAGCAGCTTAGCGCAGGGGCTCAAGGGGTACGAGCAGTACTTC
CASSLAQGLKGYEQYF
>TRBV25-1|NA|12|many|TRBJ1-2
TGTGCCAGCAGTGATTACAGCTATGGCTACACCTTC
CASSDYSYGYTF
>TRBV24-1|NA|15|few|TRBJ2-3
TGTGCCACCAGTGATTCGACGGTCCACACAGATACGCAGTATTTT
CATSDSTVHTDTQYF
>TRBV13|TRBD1|16|NA|TRBJ1-2
TGTGCCAGCAGCTTCAAGACGGACAGGATAAACTATGGCTACACCTTC
CASSFKTDRINYGYTF
>TRBV18|NA|11|few|TRBJ2-7
TGTGCCAGCTTCACCCCCTACGAGCAGTACTTC
CASFTPYEQYF
>TRBV7-9|NA|12|NA|TRBJ2-7
TGTGCCAGCAGCACCGTCGATTACGAGCAGTACTTC
CASSTVDYEQYF
>TRBV4-2|TRBD1|15|NA|TRBJ1-1
TGTGCCAGCAGCCCCAGGGGGCGGGGGAACACTGAAGCTTTCTTT
CASSPRGRGNTEAFF
>TRBV12-3/TRBV12-4|NA|17|few|TRBJ1-4
TGTGCCAGCAGTTTAGTGTTTGCCGCGGGGACTAATGAAAAACTGTTTTTT
CASSLVFAAGTNEKLFF
>TRBV29-1|NA|13|NA|TRBJ2-7
TGCAGCGTTTACAGCTCCCCGATCTACGAGCAGTACTTC
CSVYSSPIYEQYF
>TRBV7-6|NA|16|NA|TRBJ2-2
TGTGCCAGCAGCCGTACCGGGACTTGGCAACCCGGGGAGCTGTTTTTT
CASSRTGTWQPGELFF
>TRBV6-1|TRBD2|14|few|TRBJ2-7
TGTGCCAGCAGCCTTAGCGGGAGAAGAGGCGAGCAGTACTTC
CASSLSGRRGEQYF
>TRBV6-5|TRBD2|16|many|TRBJ2-3
TGTGCCAGCAGTTACTCATCGGGAGGGTTTGCAGATACGCAGTATTTT
CASSYSSGGFADTQYF
>TRBV7-9|TRBD2|15|few|TRBJ2-1
TGTGCCAGCAGCTTATCGGCGGGAGCCCACAATGAGCAGTTCTTC
CASSLSAGAHNEQFF
>TRBV20-1|TRBD1|15|NA|TRBJ2-7
TGCAGTGCTAGGGGTCAGGGGGTCCCCTACTACGAGCAGTACTTC
CSARGQGVPYYEQYF
>TRBV15|TRBD1|15|NA|TRBJ1-1
TGTGCCACCAGCACGGGACAGGCGTGGGACACTGAAGCTTTCTTT
CATSTGQAWDTEAFF